The following is a T cell receptor beta chain sequence with its context. Its antigen is undetermined. V lost 1 base to trimming and J lost 6 bases, with 9 bases between them. Germline V gene data show CDR1 as LNHDA and CDR2 as SQIVND (reference sequence). The CDR3 runs to 13 residues. The sample comes from a study of T cells after posttransplantation cyclophosphamide. The study, taken as a whole, reports: Skin or GI-infiltrating T cells shared few TRB sequences with blood.

Sequencing used immunoSEQ multiplex PCR; TCRdb keeps in-frame clones, though not all of them. The sample yields about 52,000 clones, about 86% seen once. This clonotype was sampled from a man between 25 and 39 years old with a blood cancer, CMV-positive, and with a related stem cell donor. The chain couples TRBV19 to TRBJ2-5; D unresolved. The sample comprised PBMCs. CDR3 amino acids: CASSIAPLQTQYF. Written as DNA, the CDR3 is TGTGCCAGTAGTATAGCCCCCCTCCAGACCCAGTACTTC.